These 13 T cell receptor beta chains were sequenced from one sample in a study of blood T cell repertoires in COVID-19. Repertoires were generated with immunoSEQ multiplex PCR, while TCRdb's copy carries only in-frame clones and drops some. Of approximately 230,000 clones in the sample, roughly 79% were seen once. Input material: PBMCs or T cells enriched from blood (not recorded which). The receptors shown here come from a middle-aged man who had recovered from COVID-19.

The V gene is TRBV5-4, the J gene TRBJ1-1; 7 nucleotides match TRBD1. The germline V gene has CDR1 SGHNT and CDR2 YYREEE (reference sequence). The length of the CDR3 is 12 residues. Losses at the gene ends were 10 bases for V and 3 bases for J; bases not matched to a gene: 6. The CDR3 DNA sequence: TGTGCCGGGGCCAGGGGGGACACTGAAGCTTTCTTT. Its translation is CAGARGDTEAFF.

This chain uses TRBV5-1 with TRBJ2-1; 11 bases map to TRBD2. Unmatched junction bases numbered 5, after V lost 2 bases and J lost 4 bases. The CDR3 spans 16 residues. Looked up from germline, CDR1 is SGHRS and CDR2 is YFSETQ. The CDR3 spells CASSLQGLAEYNEQFF. As DNA, the CDR3 is TGCGCCAGCAGCTTACAGGGACTAGCGGAGTACAATGAGCAGTTCTTC.

There are a few counts of this clone. J is TRBJ2-5 and V is TRBV7-8, with D possibly matching TRBD2 (5 bases). V was pared by 4 bases and J by 2 bases, with 11 bases between. The germline CDR1 and CDR2 sequences are SGHVS and FQNEAQ. CDR3 length: 14 residues. The CDR3 DNA reads TGTGCCAGCAGCTGGGATGGCGGGCAAGAGACCCAGTACTTC. This gives the protein CASSWDGGQETQYF.

This clone occurred once. A junction end diverges from the germline sequence, so it may reflect a read error. The chain uses TRBV28 and TRBJ2-7, with TRBD2 identical over 10 bases. This CDR3 has 15 residues. The germline V gene encodes CDR1 MDHEN and CDR2 SYDVKM. CDR3 residues: CASSLDLAGVYKQYF. The CDR3 DNA follows: TGTGCCAGCAGTTTAGATCTAGCGGGGGTCTACAAGCAGTACTTC.

V usage is TRBV5-1 and J usage is TRBJ1-1; D gene uncertain. With 0 bases removed from V and 4 bases from J, the gap between germline ends came to 13 bases. The CDR3 loop spans 15 amino acids. The V gene's germline CDR1 is SGHRS and CDR2 YFSETQ. The CDR3 loop reads CASSLDGGYGTEAFF. For the CDR3, the DNA is TGCGCCAGCAGCTTGGATGGCGGGTATGGCACTGAAGCTTTCTTT. The complete variable domain, with remaining parts taken from reference TRBV5-1 and TRBJ1-1, reads KAGVTQTPRYLIKTRGQQVTLSCSPISGHRSVSWYQQTPGQGLQFLFEYFSETQRNKGNFPGRFSGRQFSNSRSEMNVSTLELGDSALYLCASSLDGGYGTEAFFGQGTRLTVV.

The rearrangement uses TRBV13 and TRBJ2-6; D gene uncertain. V was cut by 2 bases and J by 0 bases, with 5 bases left in between. Germline CDR1 PRHDT, CDR2 FYEKMQ (reference sequence). There are 15 residues in the CDR3. CDR3 region: CASSLSPSGANVLTF. CDR3 nucleotides: TGTGCCAGCAGCTTAAGCCCCTCTGGGGCCAACGTCCTGACTTTC.

The genes are TRBV28 and TRBJ2-1; D is possibly TRBD1 (6 bases). CDR1 MDHEN and CDR2 SYDVKM come from the germline V gene. The CDR3 runs 13 residues. Trimming pared 1 base from V and 8 bases from J, leaving 9 bases between. The CDR3 is CASSLLGADEQFF. The CDR3 coding sequence is TGTGCCAGCAGTTTATTGGGGGCCGATGAGCAGTTCTTC.

V and J are TRBV7-8 and TRBJ2-3, with a tentative D call TRBD1 (5 bases). The CDR3 consists of 15 residues. Trimming removed 3 bases at V and 2 bases at J, with 12 bases between. The germline CDR1 and CDR2 sequences are SGHVS and FQNEAQ. The CDR3 here is CASSFSGFFTDTQYF. DNA of the CDR3: TGTGCCAGCAGCTTCTCAGGGTTCTTCACAGATACGCAGTATTTT.

This clone was counted a single time. The V and J genes are TRBV25-1 and TRBJ2-2; possibly TRBD2 for D (6 bases). Germline CDR1 and CDR2: MGHDK and SYGVNS. The V gene lost 6 bases and the J gene lost 5 bases, with 13 bases spanning the gap. The CDR3 spans 14 residues. CDR3 loop: CASRGQGRTGELFF. The CDR3 DNA sequence: TGTGCCAGCAGAGGACAAGGGAGGACCGGGGAGCTGTTTTTT.

The chain joins TRBV6-5 to TRBJ1-2, with 9 nucleotides matching TRBD1. Germline values: CDR1 MNHEY, CDR2 SVGAGI. The CDR3 contains 15 residues. Trimming took 4 bases from V and 4 from J; bases not matched to a gene: 7. CDR3 DNA sequence: TGTGCCAGCAGTTTACAGGGGGCCCCCCTCTATGGCTACACCTTC. Encoded protein: CASSLQGAPLYGYTF.

This clone was recorded a few times. The chain is built from TRBV21-1 and TRBJ1-1; the DNA was not compared with TRBD1, the D call given in the table. TRBV21-1 is shown as a pseudogene. CDR3 size: 13 residues. The CDR3 region is CASSRAVNTEAFF. CDR3 sequence (DNA): TGTGCCAGCAGCAGGGCAGTGAACACTGAAGCTTTCTTT.

The gene calls are TRBV19 and TRBJ1-2; D call uncertain. This CDR3 region has 12 residues. V lost 1 base, J lost 8 bases, and 8 bases lay in between. The V gene's germline CDR1 is LNHDA and CDR2 SQIVND (reference sequence). CDR3 loop: CASSIGNLGYTF. The CDR3 nucleotides are TGTGCCAGTAGTATAGGCAACTTAGGCTACACCTTC.

The rearrangement uses TRBV7-2 and TRBJ2-1; 8 nucleotides align to TRBD2. V trimming: 1 base; J trimming: 4 bases; junction bases outside the gene matches: 9. Germline assignment: CDR1 SGHTA and CDR2 FQGNSA. The CDR3 has 17 residues. The CDR3 bases are TGTGCCAGCAGCTTAGGCCGGGGGGGACCCTCTTACAATGAGCAGTTCTTC. Protein product: CASSLGRGGPSYNEQFF.